This T cell receptor beta chain was retrieved from a study of beta chain features in type 1 diabetes. TCRB transcripts that were expressed got sequenced, as all of the isolated RNA had been reverse transcribed. About 3.57 million reads were obtained on average from naive, central memory and regulatory T cell samples. TCRdb's copy holds only in-frame clones and misses some; the assay was immunoSEQ multiplex PCR. The profile shows 350,000 to 450,000 clones, roughly 13% of them singletons. Germline loops: CDR1 SEHNR, CDR2 FQNEAQ (reference sequence). The CDR3 runs to 16 residues. The single heparinised draw taken from each donor contained about 110 mL of blood on average. Sorted populations were all over 98% pure. Note on this clone: Its target is unknown.

Study results and limitations: HLA influence on TCRB rearrangement stayed unresolved here.

J is TRBJ2-5 and V is TRBV7-9; either TRBD1 or TRBD2 may fit D (6 bases each). The tail of the sequence fits TRBJ2-7 better, so the J call may be wrong. This TCR came from a man aged 30 to 39 in good health. The sample consisted of naive CD4+ T cells from blood. CDR3 sequence reads: CASSPKGGPSSYEQYF. CDR3 coding DNA: TGTGCCAGCAGCCCGAAGGGGGGCCCTAGCTCCTACGAGCAGTACTTC.